This T cell receptor (beta chain) was documented in a study of spatial heterogeneity in lung cancer. Study overall: Detected sequences consistently included more beta-chain ones than alpha-chain ones.

Time point of the sample: sample taken at primary tumor resection. Tumor, nontumor lung or frozen PBMC supplied whole RNA, sequenced without sorting. Per germline, CDR1 SNHLY and CDR2 FYNNEI. This CDR3 has 14 residues. This clonotype has a count of ten or more. The antigen remains unidentified. Each CDR3 protein is one row after TCRdb ran MiXCR on the 5' RACE reads. The sample carries about 90,000 distinct CDR3 sequences, roughly 8.7% recorded once. Notes on the study in general: Ubiquitous expanded tumor TCRs surfaced in blood more at resection than they did at follow-up.

The rearrangement uses TRBV2 and TRBJ2-1, with D possibly being TRBD2 (7 bases). Material: PBMCs, obtained at surgery. This TCR was sampled from a male donor with early-stage non-small cell lung cancer. CDR3 loop: CAGSAGALLHEQFF. CDR3 DNA sequence: TGTGCTGGGAGTGCGGGGGCCTTACTGCATGAGCAGTTCTTC.